The 30 T cell receptor beta chains below were found in one sample sequenced in a study of T cell repertoires in cytomegalovirus infection. TCRdb recomputed calls from the reads with MiXCR, one row per CDR3 protein. The top ten hold under 15% of the sample, which has approximately 1,000,000 distinct CDR3 sequences, approximately 31% seen once. These receptors have no identified antigens. The sample consisted of cultured CD8+ T cells from PBMCs, taken from culture after CMV antigen stimulation. These receptor sequences come from a human donor in good health (CMV status not recorded). Some clones in this sample may be carry-over from other donors' samples.

CDR3 DNA sequence: TGTGCCAGCAGTTCCTACGATGGGGGGTTAATCCTCCACTTT. Amino acids: CASSSYDGGLILHF. J is TRBJ1-6 and V is TRBV27, with a possible D match to TRBD1 (5 bases). Trimming took 4 bases from V and 15 from J, leaving 19 bases between them. Germline V gene data show CDR1 as MNHEY and CDR2 as SMNVEV (reference sequence). CDR3 size: 14 residues.

The V call is TRBV5-1, the J call TRBJ1-1; D may be TRBD1 (6 bases). Per the germline V gene, CDR1 is SGHRS and CDR2 is YFSETQ. Trimming took 0 bases from V and 3 from J, leaving 12 bases between them. The CDR3 has 15 amino acids. CDR3 protein: CASSLVTEGDTEAFF. As DNA, the CDR3 is TGCGCCAGCAGCTTGGTAACTGAGGGGGACACTGAAGCTTTCTTT. Together with reference TRBV5-1 and TRBJ1-1, the CDR3 gives the full variable domain: KAGVTQTPRYLIKTRGQQVTLSCSPISGHRSVSWYQQTPGQGLQFLFEYFSETQRNKGNFPGRFSGRQFSNSRSEMNVSTLELGDSALYLCASSLVTEGDTEAFFGQGTRLTVV.

DNA for the CDR3: TGTGCCAGCAGTTTGAACGGGGGGAACACTGAAGCTTTCTTT. Its protein product is CASSLNGGNTEAFF. V usage is TRBV12-3 or TRBV12-4 and J usage is TRBJ1-1; tentative D call: TRBD1 (5 bases). The V end lost 3 bases, the J end lost 1 base, and 9 bases lay between the germline ends. The CDR3 loop spans 14 amino acids.

This clonotype occurred many times. The chain uses TRBV7-9 and TRBJ2-2; D is perhaps TRBD1 or TRBD2 (6 bases each). Germline lookup yields CDR1 SEHNR and CDR2 FQNEAQ (reference sequence). V shed 10 bases and J shed 3 bases, with 15 bases lying between them. This CDR3 region has 14 residues. The CDR3 DNA reads TGTGCCATCCGGGGGCCCGGGGACACCGGGGAGCTGTTTTTT. The encoded protein is CAIRGPGDTGELFF. The entire variable domain, with the rest obtained from reference TRBV7-9 and TRBJ2-2, is as follows: DTGVSQNPRHKITKRGQNVTFRCDPISEHNRLYWYRQTLGQGPEFLTYFQNEAQLEKSRLLSDRFSAERPKGSFSTLEIQRTEQGDSAMYLCAIRGPGDTGELFFGEGSRLTVL.

This chain uses TRBV27 with TRBJ1-3; 8 bases map to TRBD1. The trim removed 4 bases at V and 4 bases at J, leaving 6 bases unmatched. Germline V gene lookup returns CDR1 MNHEY and CDR2 SMNVEV (reference sequence). The CDR3 runs to 15 residues. The CDR3 DNA sequence: TGTGCCAGCAGTTCCAGGGGGCTACGGGGAAACACCATATATTTT. This encodes CASSSRGLRGNTIYF.

This clonotype showed up many times. V gene TRBV7-6 combines with J gene TRBJ2-2; no definite D call. Germline V CDR1 and CDR2: SGHVS, FNYEAQ. The V and J ends lost 6 bases and 0 bases respectively, with 8 bases between them. This CDR3 is built from 14 residues. The CDR3 DNA sequence: TGTGCCAGCAGGGACGGAGCGAACACCGGGGAGCTGTTTTTT. It encodes CASRDGANTGELFF.

This chain links TRBV7-6 with TRBJ1-2; 8 bases are shared with TRBD1. The CDR3 contains 14 residues. From germline, CDR1 is SGHVS and CDR2 FNYEAQ. Trimming took 5 bases from V and 1 from J; bases not matched to a gene: 3. CDR3 DNA sequence: TGTGCCAGCAGCAACAGGGGGGGTAACTATGGCTACACCTTC. As protein: CASSNRGGNYGYTF.

This sequence joins TRBV10-3 and TRBJ2-5, with 9 bases that match TRBD1. CDR3 length: 16 amino acids. J lost 4 bases, V lost 6 bases, and 12 bases had no gene match. Germline V CDR1 and CDR2: ENHRY, SYGVKD. As DNA, the CDR3 is TGTGCCATCAGCGGACAGGGGAGGCGAAAACCAGAGACCCAGTACTTC. Encoded protein: CAISGQGRRKPETQYF.

The chain carries TRBV6-6 and TRBJ2-7; either TRBD1 or TRBD2 may fit D (6 bases each). V lost 0 bases, J lost 4 bases, and 16 bases lay in between. This CDR3 has 16 residues. Germline V CDR1 and CDR2: MNHNY, SVGAGI (reference sequence). Here the CDR3 reads CASSYSKARGDYEQYV. CDR3 bases: TGTGCCAGCAGTTACTCGAAGGCGAGGGGGGATTACGAGCAGTACGTC.

There are many counts of this clonotype. The chain uses TRBV6-6 and TRBJ2-2; the D is unclear. This CDR3 is built from 12 residues. Germline V gene sequence: CDR1 MNHNY, CDR2 SVGAGI (reference sequence). Trimming left V 6 bases short and J 6 bases short, with 8 bases between. The CDR3 reads CASSETPGELFF. CDR3 nucleotide sequence: TGTGCCAGCAGCGAGACCCCCGGGGAGCTGTTTTTT.

Many counts were recorded for this clonotype. The chain combines TRBV7-6 with TRBJ1-2; 8 bases fit TRBD1. Per the germline V gene, CDR1 is SGHVS and CDR2 is FNYEAQ. CDR3 length: 16 amino acids. V shed 0 bases and J 3 bases; nucleotides not matched to a gene: 6. The DNA for the CDR3 is TGTGCCAGCAGCTTAGCTGGACAGGGTGGAGACTATGGCTACACCTTC. Translation: CASSLAGQGGDYGYTF.

The chain carries TRBV10-3 and TRBJ1-2; TRBD1 is a possible D gene (6 bases). Germline CDR1 and CDR2: ENHRY and SYGVKD. This CDR3 has 14 residues. V lost 6 bases and J lost 4, with 15 bases in between. CDR3 sequence (DNA): TGTGCCATCAGCTCCGGACAGAGGCCCTATGGCTACACCTTC. It encodes CAISSGQRPYGYTF.

J is TRBJ1-4 and V is TRBV7-6, with D possibly matching TRBD1 (5 bases). The CDR3 runs 15 residues. Germline V gene lookup returns CDR1 SGHVS and CDR2 FNYEAQ. Trimming removed 5 bases from V and 4 bases from J, with 14 bases in between. The CDR3 coding sequence is TGTGCCAGCAGCCCCGGGACCACCTATAATGAAAAACTGTTTTTT. It is translated as CASSPGTTYNEKLFF.

The chain uses TRBV2 and TRBJ2-1; D is unclear. Per germline, CDR1 SNHLY and CDR2 FYNNEI. This CDR3 comprises 10 residues. Trimming pared 8 bases from V and 9 bases from J, leaving 8 bases between. As DNA, the CDR3 is TGTGCCAGCGCAAGCCCTGAGCAGTTCTTC. Its protein product is CASASPEQFF.

This clonotype was counted between two and nine times. J is TRBJ1-3 and V is TRBV14; 9 bases fit TRBD1. Trimming took 4 bases from V and 1 from J; bases not matched to a gene: 5. CDR1 SGHDN and CDR2 FVKESK come from the germline V gene. This CDR3 comprises 16 residues. DNA of the CDR3: TGTGCCAGCAGCCGGGACAGGGCCTCATCTGGAAACACCATATATTTT. This gives the protein CASSRDRASSGNTIYF. The full variable domain, its missing parts supplied by reference TRBV14 and TRBJ1-3, is EAGVTQFPSHSVIEKGQTVTLRCDPISGHDNLYWYRRVMGKEIKFLLHFVKESKQDESGMPNNRFLAERTGGTYSTLKVQPAELEDSGVYFCASSRDRASSGNTIYFGEGSWLTVV.

This clonotype was recorded a few times. The V gene is TRBV11-1, the J gene TRBJ2-1; tentatively, D is TRBD1 or TRBD2 (5 bases each). The germline V gene encodes CDR1 SGHAT and CDR2 FQDESV (reference sequence). The V and J ends lost 5 bases and 4 bases respectively, with 15 bases between them. This CDR3 has 15 amino acids. The CDR3 loop is CASSGDGGGYNEQFF. CDR3 DNA: TGTGCCAGCAGCGGGGACGGTGGAGGTTACAATGAGCAGTTCTTC.

The rearrangement uses TRBV29-1 and TRBJ1-1, with a weak D call TRBD1 (6 bases). CDR3 length: 12 residues. CDR1 is SQVTM, CDR2 ANQGSEA, per germline. V was trimmed by 6 bases and J by 1 base, leaving 9 bases between them. The CDR3 region has the DNA TGCAGCGTACCACAGGGGAACACTGAAGCTTTCTTT. It is translated as CSVPQGNTEAFF. The full variable domain, rest sourced from reference TRBV29-1 and TRBJ1-1, is SAVISQKPSRDICQRGTSLTIQCQVDSQVTMMFWYRQQPGQSLTLIATANQGSEATYESGFVIDKFPISRPNLTFSTLTVSNMSPEDSSIYLCSVPQGNTEAFFGQGTRLTVV.

This clonotype was detected ten times or more. V usage is TRBV7-9 and J usage is TRBJ2-3; D remains ambiguous. Germline V gene lookup returns CDR1 SEHNR and CDR2 FQNEAQ (reference sequence). The germline V and J ends were trimmed by 2 bases and 5 bases, with 5 bases remaining between them. There are 12 residues in the CDR3. This chain's CDR3 is CASSLNGDTQYF. CDR3 sequence (DNA): TGTGCCAGCAGCTTAAACGGAGATACGCAGTATTTT.

This clonotype has only a few counts. The chain uses TRBV7-8 and TRBJ2-1; TRBD2 aligns across 13 bases. Unmatched junction bases numbered 15, after V lost 4 bases and J lost 3 bases. Per the germline V gene, CDR1 is SGHVS and CDR2 is FQNEAQ. The CDR3 is made up of 20 amino acids. The CDR3 protein is CASSSILAGGRLANYNEQFF. The CDR3 region has the DNA TGTGCCAGCAGCTCGATACTAGCGGGGGGGCGATTAGCGAACTACAATGAGCAGTTCTTC. Full variable domain (outside the CDR3, taken from reference TRBV7-8 and TRBJ2-1): GAGVSQSPRYKVAKRGQDVALRCDPISGHVSLFWYQQALGQGPEFLTYFQNEAQLDKSGLPSDRFFAERPEGSVSTLKIQRTQQEDSAVYLCASSSILAGGRLANYNEQFFGPGTRLTVL.

This chain connects TRBV7-8 to TRBJ2-7, with TRBD1 as a possible D gene (6 bases). The V end lost 2 bases, the J end lost 1 base, and 12 bases lay between the germline ends. The CDR3 runs 15 residues. Germline CDR1 SGHVS, CDR2 FQNEAQ. CDR3 sequence (DNA): TGTGCCAGCAGCTTAAATCGGGACAATTCCTACGAGCAGTACTTC. Protein sequence: CASSLNRDNSYEQYF.

Ten or more counts support this clonotype. V gene TRBV7-2 combines with J gene TRBJ1-3; D possibly corresponds to TRBD1 (6 bases). The CDR3 consists of 15 residues. Trimming pared 7 bases from V and 0 bases from J, leaving 13 bases between. Germline CDR1 is SGHTA and CDR2 is FQGNSA. The CDR3 nucleotides are TGTGCCAGCATCCAGAGGGGGGTCTCTGGAAACACCATATATTTT. Encoded protein: CASIQRGVSGNTIYF.

At least ten counts were recorded for this clonotype. The CDR3 here is CASSYLDRGTDTQYF. For the CDR3, the DNA is TGTGCCAGCAGTTACCTCGACAGGGGCACAGATACGCAGTATTTT. The genes are TRBV6-2 or TRBV6-3 and TRBJ2-3; 7 nucleotides match TRBD1. The CDR3 is 15 residues long. V lost 2 bases, J lost 1 base, and 3 bases stayed unmatched. From germline, CDR1 is MNHEY and CDR2 SVGEGT.

This clonotype was counted ten times or more. The chain is built from TRBV7-8 and TRBJ2-1; 10 bases align to TRBD2. The V gene's germline CDR1 is SGHVS and CDR2 FQNEAQ. The CDR3 covers 17 residues. The V and J ends lost 2 bases and 4 bases, in that order; junction bases with no gene match: 8. The CDR3 sequence is CASSLSASGGLYNEQFF. As DNA, the CDR3 is TGTGCCAGCAGCTTATCGGCTAGCGGGGGCCTATACAATGAGCAGTTCTTC. Filled out from reference TRBV7-8 and TRBJ2-1, the complete variable domain reads GAGVSQSPRYKVAKRGQDVALRCDPISGHVSLFWYQQALGQGPEFLTYFQNEAQLDKSGLPSDRFFAERPEGSVSTLKIQRTQQEDSAVYLCASSLSASGGLYNEQFFGPGTRLTVL.

A note on this clonotype: The junction departs from germline at one end; a sequencing error may be responsible. The chain is built from TRBV7-4 and TRBJ1-3, with 11 bases matching TRBD1. CDR1 is SGHVT and CDR2 is SQSDAQ in the germline V gene. The length of the CDR3 is 20 residues. In nucleotides, the CDR3 is TGTACCAGCAGCACCCTCCCGGGACAGGGGGGGTCGGTTTGGGGAAACACCATATATTTT. Translated, it gives CTSSTLPGQGGSVWGNTIYF.

This clonotype was seen only a few times. The chain links TRBV19 to TRBJ2-1; 10 positions agree with TRBD2. CDR1 and CDR2 from the germline V gene are LNHDA and SQIVND (reference sequence). V shed 3 bases and J 10 bases; nucleotides not matched to a gene: 3. This CDR3 contains 13 residues. CDR3 residues: CASSIGAGGEQFF. The CDR3 nucleotides are TGTGCCAGTAGTATCGGAGCGGGGGGGGAGCAGTTCTTC.

This clonotype was observed once. The chain has TRBV5-1 and TRBJ1-1, with D possibly being TRBD1 (6 bases). Between the trimmed V and J ends, which lost 0 bases and 5 bases, there was a span of 14 bases. Germline V gene lookup returns CDR1 SGHRS and CDR2 YFSETQ. There are 15 residues in the CDR3. CDR3 protein: CASSLAPTGGTEAFF. CDR3 DNA sequence: TGCGCCAGCAGCTTGGCTCCGACAGGCGGAACTGAAGCTTTCTTT.

This clonotype was observed at least ten times. The rearrangement joins TRBV7-2 to TRBJ1-2; no definite D call. The germline gives CDR1 SGHTA, CDR2 FQGNSA. CDR3 length: 13 residues. Trimming took off 8 bases at V and 5 bases at J, with 15 bases between the two ends. CDR3 nucleotide sequence: TGTGCCAGCCAAGCTGGCCCAGCTTATGGCTACACCTTC. Protein sequence: CASQAGPAYGYTF.

The chain has TRBV7-9 and TRBJ2-1, with a tentative D call TRBD2 (6 bases). The CDR3 has 13 residues. Germline V lookup: CDR1 SEHNR, CDR2 FQNEAQ (reference sequence). The V end lost 5 bases, the J end lost 9 bases, and 14 bases lay between the germline ends. The CDR3 region is CASSPAGPPEQFF. CDR3 coding DNA: TGTGCCAGCAGCCCCGCGGGGCCCCCTGAGCAGTTCTTC.

This sequence joins TRBV12-3 or TRBV12-4 and TRBJ2-7, with a tentative D call TRBD1 (6 bases). This CDR3 has 14 amino acids. V lost 2 bases and J 5 bases, leaving 13 bases between the germline ends. The CDR3 nucleotides read TGTGCCAGCAGTTTATCACAGGGATGGAACGAGCAGTACTTC. It is translated as CASSLSQGWNEQYF.

This chain uses TRBV6-1 with TRBJ2-7; 8 bases are a match to TRBD1. Germline V gene data show CDR1 as MNHNS and CDR2 as SASEGT. V lost 3 bases and J lost 9; bases outside the gene matches: 13. This CDR3 is 15 amino acids long. The CDR3 protein is CASSEVWTGTSGQYF. CDR3 nucleotides: TGTGCCAGCAGTGAGGTCTGGACAGGGACCTCCGGGCAGTACTTC.